The clone carrying this T cell receptor beta chain was picked up a small number of times. Its antigen remains unknown. Patients counted as stable if ophthalmopathy did not develop within 18 months. A patient was excluded if there was uncontrolled infection, other autoimmune disease, pregnancy or lactation. Amplified TCR beta CDR3 regions came from RNA transcripts. A set of HTBI primers served as the primers for a first-round RT-PCR of the TCR CDR3. TCRdb re-called the multiplex PCR reads with MiXCR, one entry per CDR3 protein. The table records around 440,000 distinct CDR3 sequences, around 14% of them present only once. This record belongs to a study of T cells in Graves' hyperthyroidism and ophthalmopathy. The study, taken as a whole, reports: In simple terms, a model built on 13 V-J features told ophthalmopathy apart from stable hyperthyroidism. Clonotypes that were expanded in thyroid above 0.001 mostly appeared in blood too.

Trimming took 1 base from V and 0 from J, leaving 10 bases between them. This CDR3 region has 15 residues. Germline V lookup: CDR1 SGHTA, CDR2 FQGNSA. Sequences were obtained from blood. The chain links TRBV7-2 to TRBJ2-7; D gene ambiguous. The clonotype originates from a woman under 30 with Graves' hyperthyroidism. The CDR3 sequence: CASSLEVRSSYEQYF. CDR3 nucleotide sequence: TGTGCCAGCAGCTTAGAGGTCAGGAGCTCCTACGAGCAGTACTTC.